This TCR beta chain was observed in a study of T cell repertoires in cytomegalovirus infection. Across the study: CMV epitopes that were recently identified and HLA-C-restricted were used alongside well-studied HLA-B-restricted ones. From public TCR beta signatures came an indication of both CMV infection and matching HLA type.

Via MiXCR, TCRdb re-called the reads, giving one row per CDR3 protein. The table shows 900,000 to 950,000 distinct CDR3 sequences, with about 33% occurring only once. Whole-study findings and limits: Summed public TCR beta family frequency identified CMV carriers bearing the relevant HLA. Dominating the ex vivo response were HLA-C-restricted CMV-specific TCR beta clonotypes.

In regard to this clonotype: Its antigen remains unknown.

The CDR3 is 15 residues long. The germline V gene encodes CDR1 SNHLY and CDR2 FYNNEI. After removal of 1 base from V and 4 bases from J, the junction contained 6 bases not matched to a gene. This clonotype was sampled from a human donor in good health (CMV status not recorded). Some clones in this sample may be carry-over from other donors' samples. The chain combines TRBV2 with TRBJ1-2, with 7 positions matching TRBD1. The sequencing here drew on cultured CD8+ T cells from PBMCs, taken from culture after CMV antigen stimulation. The CDR3 region is CASSEEGAPSYGYTF. Written as DNA, the CDR3 is TGTGCCAGCAGTGAAGAGGGGGCGCCCAGCTATGGCTACACCTTC.